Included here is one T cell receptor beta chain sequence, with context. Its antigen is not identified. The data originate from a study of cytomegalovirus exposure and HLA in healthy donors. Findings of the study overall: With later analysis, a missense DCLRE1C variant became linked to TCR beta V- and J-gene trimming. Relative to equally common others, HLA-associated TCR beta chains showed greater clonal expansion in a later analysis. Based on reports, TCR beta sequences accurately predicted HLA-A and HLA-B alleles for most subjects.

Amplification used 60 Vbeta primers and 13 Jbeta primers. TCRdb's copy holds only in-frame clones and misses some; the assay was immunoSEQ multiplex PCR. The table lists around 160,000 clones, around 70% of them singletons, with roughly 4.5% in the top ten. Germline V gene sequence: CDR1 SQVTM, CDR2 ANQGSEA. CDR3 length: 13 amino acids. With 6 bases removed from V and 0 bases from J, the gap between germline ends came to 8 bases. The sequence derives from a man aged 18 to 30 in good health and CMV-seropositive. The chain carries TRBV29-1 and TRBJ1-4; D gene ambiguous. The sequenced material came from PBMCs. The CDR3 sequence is CSVYSATNEKLFF. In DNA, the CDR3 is TGCAGCGTATACAGTGCAACTAATGAAAAACTGTTTTTT. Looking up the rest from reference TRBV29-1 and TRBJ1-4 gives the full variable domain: SAVISQKPSRDICQRGTSLTIQCQVDSQVTMMFWYRQQPGQSLTLIATANQGSEATYESGFVIDKFPISRPNLTFSTLTVSNMSPEDSSIYLCSVYSATNEKLFFGSGTQLSVL.